The clone carrying this T cell receptor beta chain was seen a handful of times. The data belong to a study of blood T cell repertoires in COVID-19. The CDR3 has 15 residues. Germline-derived CDR1 and CDR2 are SGHTA and FQGNSA. V shed 5 bases, J shed 2 bases, and the junction held 8 bases outside the gene matches. Sequenced by immunoSEQ multiplex PCR; TCRdb stores in-frame clones only, minus some. The data show hundreds of thousands of clones, over 80% seen once. The TCR comes from a woman aged 40-49 years who had recovered from COVID-19. Source material: peripheral blood. The chain is built from TRBV7-2 and TRBJ1-2, with 7 bases matching TRBD1. This CDR3 reads CASSARQGLNYGYTF. The DNA for the CDR3 is TGTGCCAGCAGCGCCAGACAGGGATTAAACTATGGCTACACCTTC.